This entry concerns a single T cell receptor (beta chain). What it binds is not known. The data were taken from a study of OX40 agonist ivuxolimab in advanced cancers. Turning to the study itself: Of mixed ages from roughly 23 to 85 and averaging around 60 years, the group was approximately 84% male. General study points: Low normalized clonal expansion also occurred in some nonresponding patients.

This table comes from immunoSEQ multiplex PCR, and its TCRdb copy is limited to in-frame clones, with some not included. The sample lists about 55,000 clones, nearly 85% occurring once. Anyone with autoimmune disease history or systemic immunosuppression was excluded. Blood samples were obtained at baseline, cycle 4 day 1, and cycle 7 day 1. V dropped 4 bases and J dropped 9; count of bases not matched to a gene: 14. The germline V gene has CDR1 SGHDN and CDR2 FVKESK. The CDR3 contains 15 residues. The rearrangement links TRBV14 to TRBJ2-5; 7 nucleotides agree with TRBD2. The clonotype was recovered from an adult with an advanced solid tumor such as melanoma, head and neck, liver or kidney cancer. The input for sequencing was CD4+ or CD8+ T cells sorted from blood, taken in a trial of the OX40 agonist ivuxolimab. The CDR3 DNA sequence: TGTGCCAGCAGCCCGCTTGGGACTACCCTCCGGGCCCAGTACTTC. Encoded protein: CASSPLGTTLRAQYF.